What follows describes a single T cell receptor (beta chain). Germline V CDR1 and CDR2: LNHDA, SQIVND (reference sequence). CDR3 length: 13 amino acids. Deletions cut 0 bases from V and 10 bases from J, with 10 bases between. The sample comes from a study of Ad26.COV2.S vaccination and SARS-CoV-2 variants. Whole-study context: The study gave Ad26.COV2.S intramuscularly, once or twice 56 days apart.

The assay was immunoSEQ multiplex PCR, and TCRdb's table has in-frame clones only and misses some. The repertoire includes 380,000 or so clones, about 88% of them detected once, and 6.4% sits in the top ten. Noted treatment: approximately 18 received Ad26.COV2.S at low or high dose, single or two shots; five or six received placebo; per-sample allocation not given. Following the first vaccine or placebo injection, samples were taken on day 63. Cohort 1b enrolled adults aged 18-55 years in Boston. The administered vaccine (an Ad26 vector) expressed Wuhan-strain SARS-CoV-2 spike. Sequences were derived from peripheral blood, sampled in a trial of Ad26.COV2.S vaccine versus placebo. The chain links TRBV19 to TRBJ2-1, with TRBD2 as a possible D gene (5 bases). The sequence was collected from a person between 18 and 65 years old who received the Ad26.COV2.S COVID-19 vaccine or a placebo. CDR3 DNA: TGTGCCAGTAGTATAGATGGGAGCGGCGAGCAGTTCTTC. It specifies CASSIDGSGEQFF.